This TCR beta chain is from a study of blood T cells in healthy people across ages. CDR3 length: 15 residues. From germline, CDR1 is MNHEY and CDR2 SVGAGI. The ends were cut back, 2 bases at V and 6 bases at J, with 16 bases in the middle. For the second PCR, which ran for roughly 7 to 11 cycles, a sample-barcoded 5' primer and a J-beta primer mix were used. TCRdb re-derived calls from the 5' RACE reads in MiXCR, one entry per CDR3 protein. This sample has approximately 670,000 distinct CDR3 sequences; 40% to 45% occur once, and the top ten carry 25% to 35%. The clonotype comes from a man older than 75 in good health. The genes are TRBV6-5 and TRBJ1-2; a weak D match, TRBD1 (5 bases). Sequences were obtained from blood. The CDR3, as DNA: TGTGCCAGCAGTTACACGCAGGGTCAGGAGAATGGCTACACCTTC. Encoded protein: CASSYTQGQENGYTF.